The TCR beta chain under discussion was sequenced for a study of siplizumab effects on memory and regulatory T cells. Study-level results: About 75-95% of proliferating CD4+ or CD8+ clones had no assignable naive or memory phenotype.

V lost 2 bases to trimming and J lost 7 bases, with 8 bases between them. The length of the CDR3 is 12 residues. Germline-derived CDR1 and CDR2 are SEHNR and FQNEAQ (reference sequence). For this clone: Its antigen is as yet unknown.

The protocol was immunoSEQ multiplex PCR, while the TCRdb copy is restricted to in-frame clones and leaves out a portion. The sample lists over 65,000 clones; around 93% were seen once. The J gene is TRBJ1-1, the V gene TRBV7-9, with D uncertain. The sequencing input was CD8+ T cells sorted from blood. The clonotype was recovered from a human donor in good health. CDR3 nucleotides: TGTGCCAGCAGCTTAATTCCCGGTGAAGCTTTCTTT. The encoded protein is CASSLIPGEAFF.